A selection of T cell receptor beta chains follows, all from one sample in a study of blood T cell repertoires in COVID-19. Assay used: immunoSEQ multiplex PCR; TCRdb lists only in-frame clones, some missing. Here the sample spans roughly 150,000 clones, around 80% being singletons. Sequenced sample: peripheral blood. These receptors originate from a man aged 60-69 years with acute or convalescent COVID-19. The CDR3 runs from the conserved cysteine through the conserved F or W. The order of the fields is V gene, clone size, J gene, D gene, CDR3 protein, CDR3 DNA. The D gene is left open where the match is weak. Clone sizes are given selectively: once, few, many, or a class where the clone is expanded.

v_call: TRBV11-2
clone_size: -
j_call: TRBJ2-6
d_call: TRBD1
cdr3_aa: CASSGRDRGPGANVLTF
cdr3_nt: TGTGCCAGCAGCGGCCGGGACAGGGGACCTGGGGCCAACGTCCTGACTTTC

v_call: TRBV5-4
clone_size: -
j_call: TRBJ2-7
d_call: TRBD2
cdr3_aa: CASSLGPSGRERPYEQYF
cdr3_nt: TGTGCCAGCAGCTTGGGGCCTAGCGGGAGGGAGCGCCCCTACGAGCAGTACTTC

v_call: TRBV9
clone_size: -
j_call: TRBJ2-7
d_call: TRBD2
cdr3_aa: CASSVGGLAGDEQYF
cdr3_nt: TGTGCCAGCAGCGTAGGAGGGCTAGCGGGGGACGAGCAGTACTTC

v_call: TRBV9
clone_size: -
j_call: TRBJ2-7
d_call: -
cdr3_aa: CASSVRTSPTYEQYF
cdr3_nt: TGTGCCAGCAGCGTAAGGACAAGTCCTACCTACGAGCAGTACTTC

v_call: TRBV19
clone_size: -
j_call: TRBJ1-2
d_call: -
cdr3_aa: CASSSPRTTGIGYGYTF
cdr3_nt: TGTGCCAGTAGTTCCCCCCGCACAACAGGGATTGGCTATGGCTACACCTTC

v_call: TRBV3-1/TRBV3-2
clone_size: -
j_call: TRBJ2-2
d_call: -
cdr3_aa: CASGSTPPNTGELFF
cdr3_nt: TGTGCCAGCGGGTCGACTCCTCCGAACACCGGGGAGCTGTTTTTT

v_call: TRBV19
clone_size: -
j_call: TRBJ1-6
d_call: TRBD1
cdr3_aa: CASSLRQGRTPLHF
cdr3_nt: TGTGCCAGTAGTCTCCGACAGGGGAGGACACCCCTCCACTTT

v_call: TRBV21-1
clone_size: -
j_call: TRBJ2-1
d_call: -
cdr3_aa: CASSNQGDDEQFF
cdr3_nt: TGTGCCAGCAGCAACCAGGGGGACGATGAGCAGTTCTTC

v_call: TRBV5-5
clone_size: few
j_call: TRBJ2-7
d_call: -
cdr3_aa: CASTLGTTSSYEQYF
cdr3_nt: TGTGCCAGCACCCTCGGGACAACGAGCTCCTACGAGCAGTACTTC

v_call: TRBV5-6
clone_size: -
j_call: TRBJ1-1
d_call: -
cdr3_aa: CASSAEPGVNTEAFF
cdr3_nt: TGTGCCAGCAGCGCTGAACCCGGAGTGAACACTGAAGCTTTCTTT

v_call: TRBV2
clone_size: -
j_call: TRBJ2-3
d_call: -
cdr3_aa: CASSTGLGRTDTQYF
cdr3_nt: TGTGCCAGCAGTACAGGGTTGGGGCGGACAGATACGCAGTATTTT

v_call: TRBV6-2/TRBV6-3
clone_size: once
j_call: TRBJ2-1
d_call: TRBD2
cdr3_aa: CASSYSTSGGSYNEQFF
cdr3_nt: TGTGCCAGCAGTTACTCGACTAGCGGGGGCTCCTACAATGAGCAGTTCTTC